A selection of T cell receptor beta chains follows, all from one sample in a study of early T cells in non-severe SARS-CoV-2 infection. TCRdb re-called the 5' RACE reads through MiXCR, storing one row per CDR3 protein. The data hold some 57,000 distinct CDR3 sequences, with around 6% observed a single time. Sequencing input: whole blood. These receptor sequences come from an adult who was a healthcare worker with PCR-confirmed SARS-CoV-2 infection or an uninfected control (not recorded which). CDR3s include the opening cysteine and the closing phenylalanine or tryptophan. The D gene is left open where the match is weak. The size field is filled for only some rows; it gives once, few, many or a size class.

V: TRBV19; J: TRBJ2-1; size: many; D: .; DNA: TGTGCCAGTAGAGCAGGGGTGACGGCGATTTACAATGAGCAGTTCTTC; CDR3: CASRAGVTAIYNEQFF
V: TRBV5-1; J: TRBJ1-1; size: many; D: .; DNA: TGCGCCAGCAGCTCCTCCGGGGGGAATACTGAAGCTTTCTTT; CDR3: CASSSSGGNTEAFF
V: TRBV24-1; J: TRBJ2-3; size: many; D: TRBD1; DNA: TGTGCCACCAGTGGGGCGACAGGGGTAACAGATACGCAGTATTTT; CDR3: CATSGATGVTDTQYF
V: TRBV10-3; J: TRBJ1-1; size: many; D: .; DNA: TGTGCCATCAGTGCTCAATCTCGGACAGAGAACACTGAAGCTTTCTTT; CDR3: CAISAQSRTENTEAFF
V: TRBV5-4; J: TRBJ2-4; size: few; D: .; DNA: TGTGCCAGCAGCTTGGAAGCGTTGCAAGGCATTCAGTACTTC; CDR3: CASSLEALQGIQYF
V: TRBV4-1; J: TRBJ2-5; size: many; D: .; DNA: TGCGCCAGCAGCGCAACTAGAGGCGTGAAGACCCAGTACTTC; CDR3: CASSATRGVKTQYF
V: TRBV10-3; J: TRBJ2-2; size: few; D: .; DNA: TGTGCCATCAGTGTCCTAGGACCGAGCGGGGAGCTGTTTTTT; CDR3: CAISVLGPSGELFF
V: TRBV27; J: TRBJ1-5; size: many; D: .; DNA: TGTGCCAGCAGTCATTTAGCCCGTTGGGGTCTGATTTGTAGTAGCAATCAGCCCCAGCATTTT; CDR3: CASSHLARWGLICSSNQPQHF
V: TRBV11-2; J: TRBJ1-2; size: few; D: .; DNA: TGTGCCAGCAGCTCCCCGGAATTGGGGGGGCAGGGCTACACCTTC; CDR3: CASSSPELGGQGYTF
V: TRBV9; J: TRBJ2-1; size: few; D: .; DNA: TGTGCCAGCAGCGTAGACGGCGGGATAGGGAGTGAGCAGTTCTTC; CDR3: CASSVDGGIGSEQFF
V: TRBV12-3/TRBV12-4; J: TRBJ1-5; size: medium-sized; D: .; DNA: TGTGCCAGCAGTCAGGGTCGCAGTCAGCCCCAGCATTTT; CDR3: CASSQGRSQPQHF
V: TRBV20-1; J: TRBJ2-2; size: .; D: .; DNA: TGCAGTGCTAGAGACGACCGAGCCACCGGGGAGCTGTTTTTT; CDR3: CSARDDRATGELFF
V: TRBV12-3/TRBV12-4; J: TRBJ2-1; size: .; D: TRBD2; DNA: TGTGCCAGCAGTCTATCTTATCCCTCTTTGGGGGAGGGCCAAAGTGAGCAGTTCTTC; CDR3: CASSLSYPSLGEGQSEQFF
V: TRBV7-8; J: TRBJ2-3; size: few; D: .; DNA: TGTGCCAGCAGCTTAAGATCTGGCAGAAGCACAGATACGCAGTATTTT; CDR3: CASSLRSGRSTDTQYF
V: TRBV6-1; J: TRBJ2-7; size: many; D: .; DNA: TGTGCCAGCAGTGAAGGGCCAGGGGATCGTAAGGAGCAGTACTTC; CDR3: CASSEGPGDRKEQYF
V: TRBV29-1; J: TRBJ1-2; size: many; D: .; DNA: TGCAGCGTTGATCTTACGGGGCCGGGCTATGGCTACACCTTC; CDR3: CSVDLTGPGYGYTF
V: TRBV5-1; J: TRBJ1-6; size: .; D: .; DNA: TGCGCCAGCAGCTTGTCGTCTCCCCGAGAGACCCTCCACTTT; CDR3: CASSLSSPRETLHF
V: TRBV11-2; J: TRBJ1-2; size: few; D: .; DNA: TGTGCCAGCAGCTTAAACAGCTATGGCTACACCTTC; CDR3: CASSLNSYGYTF
V: TRBV12-3/TRBV12-4; J: TRBJ2-6; size: few; D: .; DNA: TGTGCCAGCAGGGATAGGGCCAACGTCCTGACTTTC; CDR3: CASRDRANVLTF
V: TRBV5-1; J: TRBJ2-2; size: many; D: TRBD1; DNA: TGCGCCAGCAGCTTTCGACAGGGGCCACCCACCGGGGAGCTGTTTTTT; CDR3: CASSFRQGPPTGELFF